This T cell receptor beta chain was recorded in a study of blood T cell repertoires in COVID-19. Study context: There were acute and convalescent COVID-19 samples, and they came from the United States, Italy and Spain. PBMCs, B-cell-depleted T cells, or T cells provided the cDNA or gDNA that made up the material.

Per the original data handling: Amplified reference gene primers provided the basis for estimating nucleated cell counts. The protocol was immunoSEQ multiplex PCR, while the TCRdb copy is restricted to in-frame clones and leaves out a portion. The DNA was the basis for D and trimming; V, J and clone size are from that table. The sample has 200,000 to 250,000 clones; approximately 79% are singletons. V trimming: 10 bases; J trimming: 7 bases; junction bases outside the gene matches: 9. The V gene's germline CDR1 is SNHLY and CDR2 FYNNEI. The CDR3 length is 12 residues. Sample: peripheral blood. The chain carries TRBV2 and TRBJ1-2, with 7 bases aligning to TRBD1. The TCR sequence derives from a woman aged 40 to 50 with active or convalescent COVID-19. The CDR3 DNA reads TGTGCCACCATCAGGGGGATGCGTGGCTACACCTTC. It is translated as CATIRGMRGYTF.